This TCR beta chain was captured by sequencing in a study of T cells in women clearing cervical HPV infection. This clone registers medium-sized (0.01 to 0.1%) by frequency. The read ends 3 residues early relative to the CDR3; the germline J gene fills the gap. Clones were sequenced by immunoSEQ multiplex PCR, and TCRdb holds only the in-frame ones, with some missing. The table lists some 20,000 clones, with approximately 5.2% in the top ten. The germline gives CDR1 MNHNS, CDR2 SASEGT. The length of the CDR3 is 16 residues. Trimming stripped 2 bases from V and 2 bases from J, with 13 bases between. This sequence joins TRBV6-1 and TRBJ2-4, with D unresolved. The sequencing sample was made of blood buffy coat. The clonotype was recovered from a woman between 18 and 70 years old with a cervical HPV16 infection that either progressed to CIN3+ or cleared (not recorded which). The DNA read from the CDR3 is TGTGCCAGCAGTGAAAGGGCCAGTATGTCCAAAAACATT. This gives the protein CASSERASMSKNI. The CDR3 reads in full as CASSERASMSKNIQYF.